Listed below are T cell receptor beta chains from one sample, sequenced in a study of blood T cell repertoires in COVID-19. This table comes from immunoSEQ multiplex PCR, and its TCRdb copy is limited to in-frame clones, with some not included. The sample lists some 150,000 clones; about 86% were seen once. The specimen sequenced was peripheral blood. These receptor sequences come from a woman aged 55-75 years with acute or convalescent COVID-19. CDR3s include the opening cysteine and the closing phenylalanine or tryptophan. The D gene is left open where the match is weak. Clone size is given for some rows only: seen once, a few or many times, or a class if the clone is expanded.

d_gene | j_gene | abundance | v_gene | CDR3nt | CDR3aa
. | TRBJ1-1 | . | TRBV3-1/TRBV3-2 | TGTGCCAGCAGCCAAGTGGGCAGTCTCCCGAACACTGAAGCTTTCTTT | CASSQVGSLPNTEAFF
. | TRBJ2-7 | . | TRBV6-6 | TGTGCCAGCAGTTACTGGGGGGTTGAGCAGTACTTC | CASSYWGVEQYF
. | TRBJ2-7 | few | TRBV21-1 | TGTGCCAGCAGCTTTCGTGGATCTAGCTCCTACGAGCAGTACTTC | CASSFRGSSSYEQYF
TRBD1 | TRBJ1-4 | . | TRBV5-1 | TGCGCCAGCAGCCCGGCCGGGACAGGGACCCCAACTAATGAAAAACTGTTTTTT | CASSPAGTGTPTNEKLFF
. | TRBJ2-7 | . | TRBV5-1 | TGCGCCAGCAGCTTGCCGGCTAGCTCCTACGAGCAGTACTTC | CASSLPASSYEQYF
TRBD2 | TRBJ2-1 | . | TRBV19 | TGTGCCAGTAGTATAGGGCTAGCGGTAAACAATGAGCAGTTCTTC | CASSIGLAVNNEQFF
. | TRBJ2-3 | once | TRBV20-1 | TGCAGTGCTAGTCCTAGCCTCCCCACAGATACGCAGTATTTT | CSASPSLPTDTQYF
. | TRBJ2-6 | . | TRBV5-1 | TGCGCCAGCAGACCAGGAAGTATATCCCTCTCTGGGGCCAACGTCCTGACTTTC | CASRPGSISLSGANVLTF
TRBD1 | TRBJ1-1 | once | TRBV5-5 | TGTGCCAGCAGCTTAGGGACAGCCACTGAAGCTTTCTTT | CASSLGTATEAFF
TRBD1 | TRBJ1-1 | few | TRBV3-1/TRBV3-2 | TGTGCCAGCAGCCCCCGGACAGGCGTGACTGAAGCTTTCTTT | CASSPRTGVTEAFF
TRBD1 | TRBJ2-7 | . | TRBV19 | TGTGCCAGTAGTCATCCGGGACAGGGGAAATACGAGCAGTACTTC | CASSHPGQGKYEQYF
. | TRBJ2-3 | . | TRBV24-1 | TGTGCCACCAGTAGCGAGGATACGCAGTATTTT | CATSSEDTQYF
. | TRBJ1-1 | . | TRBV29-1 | TGCAGCGTTGCCGGGGGGGGCAAGGGCACTGAAGCTTTCTTT | CSVAGGGKGTEAFF
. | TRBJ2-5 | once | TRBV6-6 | TGTGCCAGCAGGCGAGCGGGTAGCTTTACGGAGACCCAGTACTTC | CASRRAGSFTETQYF
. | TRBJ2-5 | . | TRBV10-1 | TGCGCCAGCAGTGCCGGGGTGGAAGAGACCCAGTACTTC | CASSAGVEETQYF
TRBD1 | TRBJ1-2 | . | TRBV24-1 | TGTGCCACCAGTGATTCGACAGGGTTGTATGGCTACACCTTC | CATSDSTGLYGYTF
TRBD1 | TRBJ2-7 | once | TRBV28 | TGTGCCAGCAGTTTAGGACAGGGGCTGTACGAGCAGTACTTC | CASSLGQGLYEQYF
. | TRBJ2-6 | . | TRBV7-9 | TGTGCCAGCAGCTTACCAGGGGCGACTGGGGCCAACGTCCTGACTTTC | CASSLPGATGANVLTF
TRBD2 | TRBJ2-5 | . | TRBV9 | TGTGCCAGCAGCGTTAGTAGCACCAGAGGGACTAACCTTCAAGAGACCCAGTACTTC | CASSVSSTRGTNLQETQYF
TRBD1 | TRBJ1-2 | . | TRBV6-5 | TGTGCCAGCAGAAAACAGGGGGCGAACTATGGCTACACCTTC | CASRKQGANYGYTF
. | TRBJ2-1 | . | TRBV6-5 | TGTGCCAGCAGTACAACCGGGTCGCCGGGCAATGAGCAGTTCTTC | CASSTTGSPGNEQFF
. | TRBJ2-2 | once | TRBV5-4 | TGTGCCAGCAGCACCCCCTGGGGGGTAGATTCCGGGGAGCTGTTTTTT | CASSTPWGVDSGELFF
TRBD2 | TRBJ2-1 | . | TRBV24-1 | TGTGCCACCAGTGATATTCGGGGACCTGGGGGGGATGAGCAGTTCTTC | CATSDIRGPGGDEQFF
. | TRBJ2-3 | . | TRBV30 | TGTGCCTGGAGTGTCTTAGATACGCAGTATTTT | CAWSVLDTQYF
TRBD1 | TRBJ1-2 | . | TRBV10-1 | TGCGCCAGCAGAGCTTACAGGGGGGGGGAGATAAATGGCTACACCTTC | CASRAYRGGEINGYTF
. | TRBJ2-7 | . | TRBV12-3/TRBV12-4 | TGTGCCAGCAGTCCTGGGGCAGTTACGCAGTACTTC | CASSPGAVTQYF
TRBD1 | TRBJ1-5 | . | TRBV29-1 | TGCAGCGCCGCCGGGACAGGGGATCAGCCCCAGCATTTT | CSAAGTGDQPQHF
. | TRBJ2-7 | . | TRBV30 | TGTGCCTGGGGCGACTCCTTAGGTTCCTACGAGCAGTACTTC | CAWGDSLGSYEQYF
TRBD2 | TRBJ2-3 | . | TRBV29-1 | TGCAGCGTTGAGGGTCGGCTAGCGGTAGATACGCAGTATTTT | CSVEGRLAVDTQYF
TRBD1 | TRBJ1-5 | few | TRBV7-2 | TGTGCCAGCAGCTTCGGAGACAGGGTTGGCAATCAGCCCCAGCATTTT | CASSFGDRVGNQPQHF
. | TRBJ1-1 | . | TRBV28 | TGTGCCAGCAGTTCATATCACAGGGTGAACACTGAAGCTTTCTTT | CASSSYHRVNTEAFF
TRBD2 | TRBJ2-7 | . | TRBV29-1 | TGCAGCGTGTCGGGAGGCGCTGTCGGCGAGCAGTACTTC | CSVSGGAVGEQYF
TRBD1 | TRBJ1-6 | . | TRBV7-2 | TGTGCCAGCAGCTTACTTGGGACAGGGGGCTACAATTCACCCCTCCACTTT | CASSLLGTGGYNSPLHF
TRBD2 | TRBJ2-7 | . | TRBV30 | TGTGCCTGGAGCCCAGGGACTAGCTACTACGAGCAGTACTTC | CAWSPGTSYYEQYF
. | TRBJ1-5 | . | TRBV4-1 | TGCGCCAGCAGCCCTAACAGGGTGGGTCAGCCCCAGCATTTT | CASSPNRVGQPQHF
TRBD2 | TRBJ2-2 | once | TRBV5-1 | TGCGCCAGCAGCTTGGGAGCGGGACCCCGGGAGCTGTTTTTT | CASSLGAGPRELFF
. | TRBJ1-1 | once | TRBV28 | TGTGCCAGCAGTTTAGAATTGCGGGGTGAAGCTTTCTTT | CASSLELRGEAFF
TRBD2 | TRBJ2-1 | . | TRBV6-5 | TGTGCCAGCAGCCTACTAGCGGGGGCCCAAAATGAGCAGTTCTTC | CASSLLAGAQNEQFF
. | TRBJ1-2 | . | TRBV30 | TGTGCCTGGGACGCAGGGATGTATGGCTACACCTTC | CAWDAGMYGYTF
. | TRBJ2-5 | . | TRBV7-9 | TGTGCCAGCAGCCACAAGGGACTCCTAAAAGAGACCCAGTACTTC | CASSHKGLLKETQYF
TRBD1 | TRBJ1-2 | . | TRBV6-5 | TGTGCCAGCAGCGCCGGACAGGGCTATGGCTACACCTTC | CASSAGQGYGYTF
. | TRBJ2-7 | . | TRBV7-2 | TGTGCCAGCAGTCCCGGGGTAGTTCCTTCCTACGAGCAGTACTTC | CASSPGVVPSYEQYF
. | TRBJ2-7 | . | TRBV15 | TGTGCCACCAGCAGAGATCGGGGCTACGAGCAGTACTTC | CATSRDRGYEQYF
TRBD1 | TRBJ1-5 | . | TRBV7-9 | TGTGCCAGCAGCCCGACAGGGCCCCAGCCCCAGCATTTT | CASSPTGPQPQHF
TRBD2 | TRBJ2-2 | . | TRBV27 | TGTGCCAGCAGACCACCGGGACTAGCGGGGGGGAGGGCCACCGGGGAGCTGTTTTTT | CASRPPGLAGGRATGELFF